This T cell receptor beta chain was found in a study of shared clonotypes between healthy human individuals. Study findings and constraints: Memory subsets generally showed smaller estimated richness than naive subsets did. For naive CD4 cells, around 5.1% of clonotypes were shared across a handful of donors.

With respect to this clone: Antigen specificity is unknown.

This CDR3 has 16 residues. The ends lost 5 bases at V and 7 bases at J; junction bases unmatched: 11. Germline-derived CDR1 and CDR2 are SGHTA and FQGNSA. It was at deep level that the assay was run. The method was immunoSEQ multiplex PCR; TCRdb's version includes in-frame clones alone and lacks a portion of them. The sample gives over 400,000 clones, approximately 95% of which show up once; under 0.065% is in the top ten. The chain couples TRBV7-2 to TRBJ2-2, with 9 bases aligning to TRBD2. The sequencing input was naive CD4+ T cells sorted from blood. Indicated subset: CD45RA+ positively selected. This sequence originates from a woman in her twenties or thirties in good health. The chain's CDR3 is CASSPVGGRALGELFF. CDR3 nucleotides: TGTGCCAGCAGCCCCGTGGGCGGGAGGGCCCTCGGGGAGCTGTTTTTT.